This T cell receptor (beta chain) was recorded in a study of regulatory and conventional T cells in RAG deficiency. Study-wide results and caveats: Compared with controls, unique Treg TCR beta sequences dropped roughly 94-fold in Omenn syndrome and CID/AS. In Omenn syndrome, Treg and Tconv repertoires overlapped >85%. Shannon entropy was markedly lower and Simpson indices higher in RAG-deficient patients than control T-cell subsets. Omenn CD25-high CD127-low cells may be activated cells, not true Tregs.

The CDR3 has 11 amino acids. Trimming left V 0 bases short and J 12 bases short, with 5 bases between. The germline V gene encodes CDR1 SGHAT and CDR2 FQNNGV. To note about this clone: The antigen remains undetermined.

Clones were read by immunoSEQ multiplex PCR, and TCRdb kept only the in-frame ones, dropping some. The sample lists more than 30,000 clones, 85% to 90% seen once, with about 5% in the top ten. These data were also reused for a study on regulatory T cells. Turning to that study: Amplification used 52 TRBV primers and 13 TRBJ primers.

Sequencing was performed on CD8+ T cells sorted from blood. The chain has TRBV11-2 and TRBJ1-4; D gene uncertain. The clonotype comes from a human donor in good health. In DNA, the CDR3 is TGTGCCAGCAGCTTAGATAGGGAACTGTTTTTT. Protein product: CASSLDRELFF.